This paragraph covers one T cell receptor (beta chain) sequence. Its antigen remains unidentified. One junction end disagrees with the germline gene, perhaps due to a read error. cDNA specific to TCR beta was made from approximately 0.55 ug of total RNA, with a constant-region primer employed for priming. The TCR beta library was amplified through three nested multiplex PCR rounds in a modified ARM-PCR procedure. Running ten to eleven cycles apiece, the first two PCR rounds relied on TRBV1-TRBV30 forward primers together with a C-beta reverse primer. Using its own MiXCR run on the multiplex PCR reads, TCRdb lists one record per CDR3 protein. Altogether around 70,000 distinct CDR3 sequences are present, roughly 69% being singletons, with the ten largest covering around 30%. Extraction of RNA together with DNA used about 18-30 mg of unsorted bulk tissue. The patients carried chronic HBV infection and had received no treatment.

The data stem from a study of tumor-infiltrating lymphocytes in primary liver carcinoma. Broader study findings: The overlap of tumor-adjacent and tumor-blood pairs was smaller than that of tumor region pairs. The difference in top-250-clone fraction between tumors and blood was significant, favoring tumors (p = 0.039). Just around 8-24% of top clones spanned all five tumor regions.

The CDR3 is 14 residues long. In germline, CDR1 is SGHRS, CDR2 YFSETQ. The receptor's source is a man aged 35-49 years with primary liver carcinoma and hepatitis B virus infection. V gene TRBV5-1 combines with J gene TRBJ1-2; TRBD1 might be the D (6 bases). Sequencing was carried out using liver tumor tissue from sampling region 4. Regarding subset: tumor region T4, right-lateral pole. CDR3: CASSTGSTGEGCTF. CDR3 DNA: TGCGCCAGTAGTACCGGCTCGACAGGCGAAGGCTGCACCTTC.